This T cell receptor beta chain was sequenced in a study of cytomegalovirus exposure and HLA in healthy donors. About the research overall: In a previous analysis, approximately 110 million unique TCR beta sequences were found from 170 million or so T cells. Overall study findings and caveats: TCR beta sequences reportedly predicted the HLA-A and HLA-B alleles of most subjects accurately.

Note on this clone: Its target is unknown.

Trimming stripped 1 base from V and 10 bases from J, with 14 bases between. CDR1 is SGHVS and CDR2 is FQNEAQ in the germline V gene. This CDR3 has 13 amino acids. This PCR relied on a set of 60 Vbeta primers and 13 Jbeta primers. The repertoire was sequenced with immunoSEQ multiplex PCR; TCRdb's copy has only in-frame clones and lacks some. The data show 200,000 or so clones, 82% seen once. Sequenced: PBMCs. The chain joins TRBV7-8 to TRBJ2-7; tentatively, D is TRBD1 (5 bases). The TCR sequence derives from a boy younger than 10 in good health and CMV-seronegative. The CDR3 protein is CASSLGQLQPQYF. Here the CDR3 DNA reads TGTGCCAGCAGCTTAGGACAGCTACAACCACAGTACTTC.